The clone carrying this T cell receptor (beta chain) was found many times. What it binds is not known. Patients had received no treatment of any kind before thyroid surgery. Trimming removed 0 bases at V and 11 bases at J, with 16 bases between. Germline lookup yields CDR1 DFQATT and CDR2 SNEGSKA (reference sequence). This CDR3 comprises 13 residues. The record originates from a study of metastatic and nonmetastatic thyroid tumors. Turning to the study itself: The comparison covered peripheral blood and tumor or nodule tissue in malignant and benign thyroid patients.

General study points: In blood and tumor, TCR beta diversity was reportedly significantly higher in malignant thyroid tumors than in benign nodules.

TCRdb re-called clones via MiXCR from the PCR reads. The top ten clones hold 22% of a sample with fewer than 50,000 clones, 16% of them seen once. What was sequenced was blood. The origin of this receptor is a female donor with papillary thyroid cancer or a benign thyroid nodule (not recorded which). Some clones in this sample may be carry-over from other donors' samples. V usage is TRBV20-1 and J usage is TRBJ1-1; unclear D gene. The CDR3 region has the DNA TGCAGTGCTAGAGATCCCGGGCGTAGCCGTGCTTTCTTT. Protein: CSARDPGRSRAFF.